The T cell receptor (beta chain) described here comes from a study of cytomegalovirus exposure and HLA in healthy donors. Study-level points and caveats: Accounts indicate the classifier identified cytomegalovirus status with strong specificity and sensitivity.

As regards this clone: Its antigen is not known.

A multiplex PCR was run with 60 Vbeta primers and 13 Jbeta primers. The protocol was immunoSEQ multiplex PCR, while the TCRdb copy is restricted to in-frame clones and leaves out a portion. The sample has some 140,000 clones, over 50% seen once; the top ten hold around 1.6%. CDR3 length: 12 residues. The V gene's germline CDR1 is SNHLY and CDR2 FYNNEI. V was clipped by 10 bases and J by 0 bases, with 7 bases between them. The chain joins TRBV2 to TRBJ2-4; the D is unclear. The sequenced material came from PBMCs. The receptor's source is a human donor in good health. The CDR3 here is CATLGAKNIQYF. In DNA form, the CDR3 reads TGTGCCACCCTAGGAGCCAAAAACATTCAGTACTTC.